This TCR beta chain was captured by sequencing in a study of blood T cell repertoires in COVID-19. Turning to the study itself: The origin of the acute and convalescent COVID-19 samples was the United States, Italy and Spain.

The data were produced by immunoSEQ multiplex PCR, yet TCRdb's version contains in-frame clones alone and is incomplete. The sample contains over 150,000 clones, about 88% of which appear only once. The CDR3 spans 15 residues. Losses at the gene ends were 5 bases for V and 8 bases for J; bases not matched to a gene: 12. Germline V CDR1 and CDR2: SGHAT, FQNNGV. Input material: PBMCs or T cells enriched from blood (not recorded which). The chain recombines TRBV11-2 with TRBJ1-2; 9 bases align to TRBD1. This TCR was recovered from a woman aged 25 to 39 who had recovered from COVID-19. The CDR3 loop is CASSLHTGGVNGYTF. The DNA for the CDR3 is TGTGCCAGCAGCCTTCATACAGGGGGCGTTAACGGCTACACCTTC.